What follows is one TCR beta chain and its context. Its antigen remains unidentified. Some clones are missing from TCRdb's copy, which holds only in-frame ones; the method was immunoSEQ multiplex PCR. In the table there are 90,000 or so clones, 80% to 90% of which are singletons. The data derive from a study of T cell responses to AZD1222 COVID-19 vaccine. The germline V gene encodes CDR1 MDHEN and CDR2 SYDVKM. The CDR3 has 13 residues. Between the trimmed V and J ends, which lost 6 bases and 0 bases, there was a span of 8 bases. The study, taken as a whole, reports: Just a handful of people given AZD1222 tested seropositive at baseline. Mostly white British, mostly female donors; authors suggested clonal diversity may be underestimated. Repertoire collection took place solely once the T cell response had peaked.

The sample in question was peripheral blood, obtained on day 0 of AZD1222 vaccination. V usage is TRBV28 and J usage is TRBJ1-1; D remains ambiguous. This receptor was taken from an adult in good health. CDR3 nucleotides: TGTGCCAGCAGCCGACCGATGAACACTGAAGCTTTCTTT. This codes for CASSRPMNTEAFF.